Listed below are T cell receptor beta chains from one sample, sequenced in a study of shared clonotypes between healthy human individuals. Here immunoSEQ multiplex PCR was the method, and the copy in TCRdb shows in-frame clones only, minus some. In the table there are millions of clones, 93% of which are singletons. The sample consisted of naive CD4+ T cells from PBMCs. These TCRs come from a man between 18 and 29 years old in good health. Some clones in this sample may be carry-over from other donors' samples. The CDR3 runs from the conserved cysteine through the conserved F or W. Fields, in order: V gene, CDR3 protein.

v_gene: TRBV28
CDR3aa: CASSLVWRGPYEQYF

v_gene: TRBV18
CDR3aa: CASSAQNLRTEAFF

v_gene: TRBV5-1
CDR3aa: CASSLLEPDQETQYF

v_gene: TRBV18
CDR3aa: CASSPTPGGSTGELFF

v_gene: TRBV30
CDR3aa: CAWSTTGSEQYF

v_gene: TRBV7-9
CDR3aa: CASSPGARELFF

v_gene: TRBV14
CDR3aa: CASSPSWPGPSYEQYF

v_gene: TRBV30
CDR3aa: CAWSDRGGQPQHF

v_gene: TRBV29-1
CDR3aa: CSELGGQSTDTQYF

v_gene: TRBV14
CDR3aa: CASSQVTSGRANTQYF

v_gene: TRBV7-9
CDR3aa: CASSLGDRENEKLFF

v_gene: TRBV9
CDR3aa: CASSVGQHAEAFF

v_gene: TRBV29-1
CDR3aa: CSAGQGSYEQYF

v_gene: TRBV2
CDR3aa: CASTGRDRGVSEGYTF

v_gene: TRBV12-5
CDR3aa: CASGSRETQYF

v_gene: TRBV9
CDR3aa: CASSVRGQFGAETQYF

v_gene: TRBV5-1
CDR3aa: CASSLGSTAGTLETQYF

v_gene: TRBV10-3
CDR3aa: CATQTDPTYEQYF

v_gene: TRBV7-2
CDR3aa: CASSLGPSGGQETQYF

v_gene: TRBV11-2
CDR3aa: CASSSSGGQFAETQYF

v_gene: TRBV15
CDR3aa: CATSRDGHYGYTF

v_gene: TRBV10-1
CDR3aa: CATPRGPWDTEAFF

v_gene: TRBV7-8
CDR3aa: CASSGLLAYNEQFF